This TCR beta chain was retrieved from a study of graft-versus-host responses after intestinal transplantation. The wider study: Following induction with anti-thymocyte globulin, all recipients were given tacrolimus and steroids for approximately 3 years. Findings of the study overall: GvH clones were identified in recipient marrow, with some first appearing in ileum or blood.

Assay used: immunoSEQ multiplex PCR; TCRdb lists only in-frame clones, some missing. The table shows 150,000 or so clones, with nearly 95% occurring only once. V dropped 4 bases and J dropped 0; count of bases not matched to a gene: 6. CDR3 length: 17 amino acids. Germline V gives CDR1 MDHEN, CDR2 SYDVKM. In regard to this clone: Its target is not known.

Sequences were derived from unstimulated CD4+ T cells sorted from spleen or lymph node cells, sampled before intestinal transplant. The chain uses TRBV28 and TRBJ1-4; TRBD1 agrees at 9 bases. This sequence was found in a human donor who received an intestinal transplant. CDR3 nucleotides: TGTGCCAGCAGTTCTGGGGGACAGGGCGCAACTAATGAAAAACTGTTTTTT. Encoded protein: CASSSGGQGATNEKLFF. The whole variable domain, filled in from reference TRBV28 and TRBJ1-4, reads DVKVTQSSRYLVKRTGEKVFLECVQDMDHENMFWYRQDPGLGLRLIYFSYDVKMKEKGDIPEGYSVSREKKERFSLILESASTNQTSMYLCASSSGGQGATNEKLFFGSGTQLSVL.